This T cell receptor (beta chain) appears in the sequencing data of a study of T cell responses to AZD1222 COVID-19 vaccine. General study findings and limits: The donor group comprised mostly white British people and more females; the analysis possibly underestimated clonal diversity. Dominant at 160-218 and 743-854, vaccine-associated CD4 TCRs also spanned spike.

The table came from immunoSEQ multiplex PCR; TCRdb's copy has only in-frame clones and leaves some out. Among 150,000 or so clones, just over 85% were seen once, and the ten largest hold 20% to 25%. Between the trimmed V and J ends, which lost 0 bases and 3 bases, there was a span of 9 bases. Germline V gene lookup returns CDR1 SGDLS and CDR2 YYNGEE. The CDR3 has 14 residues. Remarks on this clone: Its antigen is unidentified.

The sequence was obtained from an adult in good health. The chain joins TRBV9 to TRBJ1-1, with D possibly being TRBD1 (6 bases). The sequencing used peripheral blood, collected on day 0 of AZD1222 vaccination. CDR3 nucleotide sequence: TGTGCCAGCAGCGTAGCGGGGGGCCACACTGAAGCTTTCTTT. Its translation: CASSVAGGHTEAFF.